The T cell receptor (beta chain) described here comes from a study of CD4 T cells in relation to SARS-CoV-2 and coronaviruses. Study information: ViraFEST: roughly 9-day antigen culture of PBMCs, then TCR beta CDR3 sequencing. Study-level findings and limits: In around 60% of donors, memory CD4+ clonotypes crossrecognized SARS-CoV-2 and at least one common cold coronavirus spike.

The CDR3 has 14 amino acids. Trimming cost V 3 bases and J 3 bases, with 11 bases left between them. Per the germline V gene, CDR1 is LNHDA and CDR2 is SQIVND (reference sequence). CD4+ T cells from unexposed donors were obtained before the COVID-19 pandemic (2011-2018). After about 10 days of culture, CD4+ T cells were isolated. Generated by immunoSEQ multiplex PCR, the TCRdb table keeps only in-frame clones and is missing some. This repertoire shows about 23,000 clones, 73% found once; its top ten account for around 19%. This clone was detected only a few times. The antigen is undetermined. This TCR derives from a human donor in good health. The chain has TRBV19 and TRBJ1-2, with D hard to call. Sequenced input: CD4+ T cells from PBMCs, cultured in vitro. The CDR3 loop reads CASSIGPEDYGYTF. Here the CDR3 DNA reads TGTGCCAGTAGTATTGGGCCTGAGGACTATGGCTACACCTTC.